The 16 T cell receptor beta chains below were found in one sample sequenced in a study of cytomegalovirus exposure and HLA in healthy donors. The table came from immunoSEQ multiplex PCR; TCRdb's copy has only in-frame clones and leaves some out. The sample contains 150,000 to 200,000 clones, around nine tenths of which appear only once. Sequenced: PBMCs. The receptor set was obtained from a man aged 18 to 29 in good health and CMV-seropositive.

The chain carries TRBV6-1 and TRBJ1-4; D is perhaps TRBD1 (5 bases). Germline loops: CDR1 MNHNS, CDR2 SASEGT. V was clipped by 0 bases and J by 8 bases, with 16 bases between them. This CDR3 comprises 16 residues. The DNA for the CDR3 is TGTGCCAGCAGTGAAGCGCAGGGCAGGGTGGTCGAAAAACTGTTTTTT. Its protein product is CASSEAQGRVVEKLFF.

The V gene is TRBV28, the J gene TRBJ2-7; D is unclear. The V gene lost 2 bases and the J gene lost 12 bases, with 11 bases spanning the gap. The CDR3 length is 11 residues. Germline values: CDR1 MDHEN, CDR2 SYDVKM. The CDR3 is CASSLSGSRYF. The CDR3 DNA sequence: TGTGCCAGCAGTTTAAGTGGCTCCCGGTACTTC.

This chain connects TRBV27 to TRBJ1-4; TRBD1 aligns across 8 bases. J gave up 2 bases and V 5 bases, and 4 bases lay outside the gene matches. The CDR3 length is 15 residues. Germline values: CDR1 MNHEY, CDR2 SMNVEV (reference sequence). DNA for the CDR3: TGTGCCAGCAGTCCTCAGGGGGCGACTAATGAAAAACTGTTTTTT. It codes for CASSPQGATNEKLFF.

The V and J genes are TRBV7-2 and TRBJ1-5, with 9 positions matching TRBD1. Germline V lookup: CDR1 SGHTA, CDR2 FQGNSA. V shed 5 bases, J shed 6 bases, and the junction held 8 bases outside the gene matches. The CDR3 contains 15 residues. CDR3 residues: CASSRGQGYRQPQHF. The CDR3 DNA reads TGTGCCAGCAGCCGAGGACAGGGGTATCGTCAGCCCCAGCATTTT.

The genes are TRBV4-2 and TRBJ2-1; D might be TRBD2 (5 bases). This CDR3 has 12 amino acids. Between the trimmed V and J ends, which lost 6 bases and 8 bases, there was a span of 11 bases. The germline V gene has CDR1 LGHNA and CDR2 YNFKEQ. CDR3 amino acids: CASSLLEDEQFF. The DNA for the CDR3 is TGTGCCAGCAGTCTCTTGGAGGATGAGCAGTTCTTC.

This clone was seen only once. The chain carries TRBV5-6 and TRBJ1-1, with D uncertain. Per the germline V gene, CDR1 is SGHDT and CDR2 is YYEEEE. The V end lost 4 bases, the J end lost 5 bases, and 18 bases lay between the germline ends. The CDR3 is 15 residues long. DNA of the CDR3: TGTGCCAGCAGCCAAGTACAGAGGGTGTATACTGAAGCTTTCTTT. This encodes CASSQVQRVYTEAFF.

The chain joins TRBV7-3 to TRBJ2-1; 8 bases map to TRBD2. Looked up from germline, CDR1 is SGHTA and CDR2 is FQGTGA. V dropped 0 bases and J dropped 5; count of bases not matched to a gene: 3. There are 15 residues in the CDR3. The CDR3, as DNA: TGTGCCAGCAGCTTAACCAGCGGGAGACACAATGAGCAGTTCTTC. Translation: CASSLTSGRHNEQFF.

V and J are TRBV7-2 and TRBJ1-2; unclear D gene. Germline values: CDR1 SGHTA, CDR2 FQGNSA. Deletions cut 0 bases from V and 5 bases from J, with 10 bases between. This CDR3 is built from 14 residues. CDR3 sequence reads: CASSLARGLYGYTF. The CDR3 DNA follows: TGTGCCAGCAGCTTAGCGAGAGGATTGTATGGCTACACCTTC.

V gene TRBV13 combines with J gene TRBJ2-2; TRBD1 aligns across 8 bases. This CDR3 has 15 amino acids. Trimming took 0 bases from V and 6 from J; bases not matched to a gene: 3. Germline CDR1 and CDR2: PRHDT and FYEKMQ (reference sequence). The CDR3 reads CASSLGQGAAGELFF. CDR3 sequence (DNA): TGTGCCAGCAGCTTAGGGCAGGGGGCTGCCGGGGAGCTGTTTTTT.

This rearrangement joins TRBV4-2 to TRBJ2-1; 11 nucleotides align to TRBD2. The CDR3 contains 17 residues. J was trimmed by 2 bases and V by 4 bases; bases with no gene match: 7. CDR1 and CDR2 from the germline V gene are LGHNA and YNFKEQ. DNA for the CDR3: TGTGCCAGCAGCCGCGTTAGCGGGGGGGGGACCTACAATGAGCAGTTCTTC. It translates to CASSRVSGGGTYNEQFF.

This clone was recorded a few times. The gene calls are TRBV5-8 and TRBJ1-5; D is undetermined. V lost 1 base, J lost 6 bases, and 8 bases lay in between. Germline V gives CDR1 SGHTS, CDR2 YDEGEE. The CDR3 covers 13 residues. DNA of the CDR3: TGTGCCAGCAGCTTGCGAGGACTTCAGCCCCAGCATTTT. Protein sequence: CASSLRGLQPQHF.

The V and J genes are TRBV9 and TRBJ2-2, with TRBD1 as a possible D gene (5 bases). Germline V lookup: CDR1 SGDLS, CDR2 YYNGEE. The CDR3 loop spans 14 amino acids. Trimming pared 3 bases from V and 4 bases from J, leaving 10 bases between. CDR3 sequence: CASSDHRSTGELFF. DNA for the CDR3: TGTGCCAGCAGCGATCACAGGTCCACCGGGGAGCTGTTTTTT.

The chain employs TRBV18 and TRBJ1-5; D gene unclear. V lost 0 bases, J lost 5 bases, and 11 bases lay in between. From germline, CDR1 is KGHSH and CDR2 LQKENI. The CDR3 is made up of 15 amino acids. The CDR3, as DNA: TGTGCCAGCTCACCACCAGGAGAAAGCGATCAGCCCCAGCATTTT. Translation: CASSPPGESDQPQHF. Based on the CDR3 plus reference TRBV18 and TRBJ1-5, the full variable domain is NAGVMQNPRHLVRRRGQEARLRCSPMKGHSHVYWYRQLPEEGLKFMVYLQKENIIDESGMPKERFSAEFPKEGPSILRIQQVVRGDSAAYFCASSPPGESDQPQHFGDGTRLSIL.

The chain joins TRBV19 to TRBJ1-5, with a possible D match to TRBD1 (5 bases). Germline V gene lookup returns CDR1 LNHDA and CDR2 SQIVND (reference sequence). V lost 4 bases to trimming and J lost 3 bases, with 19 bases between them. This CDR3 is 17 amino acids long. This CDR3 reads CASSTRQGWTNNQPQHF. The CDR3 nucleotides are TGTGCCAGTAGTACACGGCAGGGCTGGACGAACAATCAGCCCCAGCATTTT.

This clone was counted only a few times. This rearrangement joins TRBV19 to TRBJ2-7; D perhaps matches TRBD1 (7 bases). The CDR3 has 14 amino acids. In germline, CDR1 is LNHDA, CDR2 SQIVND (reference sequence). V was clipped by 6 bases and J by 3 bases, with 15 bases between them. CDR3 DNA sequence: TGTGCCAGTAGCCAGGGGCAGGGGGGCTACGAGCAGTACTTC. It yields the protein CASSQGQGGYEQYF. The full variable domain, with the rest looked up from reference TRBV19 and TRBJ2-7, is DGGITQSPKYLFRKEGQNVTLSCEQNLNHDAMYWYRQDPGQGLRLIYYSQIVNDFQKGDIAEGYSVSREKKESFPLTVTSAQKNPTAFYLCASSQGQGGYEQYFGPGTRLTVT.

The chain links TRBV6-5 to TRBJ2-1; 9 bases are shared with TRBD2. This CDR3 region has 16 residues. V trimming: 2 bases; J trimming: 6 bases; junction bases outside the gene matches: 8. Germline V gene lookup returns CDR1 MNHEY and CDR2 SVGAGI. Written as DNA, the CDR3 is TGTGCCAGCAGTTACAGCGGGACTAGCCGCCCCAATGAGCAGTTCTTC. Its translation is CASSYSGTSRPNEQFF.